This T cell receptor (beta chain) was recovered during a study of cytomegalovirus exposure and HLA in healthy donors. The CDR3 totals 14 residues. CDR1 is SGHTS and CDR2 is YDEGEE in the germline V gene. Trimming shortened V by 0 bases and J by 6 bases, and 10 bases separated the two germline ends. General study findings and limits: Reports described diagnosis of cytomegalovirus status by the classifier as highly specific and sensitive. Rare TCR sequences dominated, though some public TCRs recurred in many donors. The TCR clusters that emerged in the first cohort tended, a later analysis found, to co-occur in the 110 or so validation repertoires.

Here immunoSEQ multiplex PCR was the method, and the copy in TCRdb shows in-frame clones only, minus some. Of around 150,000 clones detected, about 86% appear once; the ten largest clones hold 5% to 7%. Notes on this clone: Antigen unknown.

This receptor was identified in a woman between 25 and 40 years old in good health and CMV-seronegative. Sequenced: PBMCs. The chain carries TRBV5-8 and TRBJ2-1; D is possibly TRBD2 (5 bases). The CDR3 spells CASSLVAGVNEQFF. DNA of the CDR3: TGTGCCAGCAGCTTGGTCGCCGGGGTCAATGAGCAGTTCTTC.